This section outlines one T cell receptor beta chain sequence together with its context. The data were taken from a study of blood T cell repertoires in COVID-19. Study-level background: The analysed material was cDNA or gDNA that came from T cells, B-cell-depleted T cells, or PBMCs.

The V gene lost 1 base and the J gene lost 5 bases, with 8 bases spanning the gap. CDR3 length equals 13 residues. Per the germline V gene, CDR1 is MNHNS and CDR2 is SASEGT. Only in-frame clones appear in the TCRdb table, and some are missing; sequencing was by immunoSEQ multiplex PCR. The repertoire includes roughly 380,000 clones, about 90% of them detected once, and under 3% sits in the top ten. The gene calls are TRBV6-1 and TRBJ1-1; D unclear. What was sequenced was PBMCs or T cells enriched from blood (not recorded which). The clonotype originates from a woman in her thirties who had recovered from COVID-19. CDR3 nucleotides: TGTGCCAGCAGTGAAGTTATCGGGACTGAAGCTTTCTTT. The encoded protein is CASSEVIGTEAFF.